Included here is one TCR beta chain sequence, with context. Researchers ran the assay at a deep level. Replicate sorted-subset PCRs were loaded with around 220 ng DNA, 29,000 or so T cell genomes. The data were produced by immunoSEQ multiplex PCR, yet TCRdb's version contains in-frame clones alone and is incomplete. The sample lists over a million clones, about 70% occurring once. These data belong to a study of shared clonotypes between healthy human individuals. Germline V lookup: CDR1 LGHNA, CDR2 YNFKEQ. V lost 4 bases to trimming and J lost 0 bases; unmatched junction nucleotides: 5. The CDR3 is 15 residues long.

The receptor was derived from a man younger than 35 in good health. The gene calls are TRBV4-2 and TRBJ1-2; 7 positions match TRBD1. The material sequenced was memory CD4+ T cells sorted from blood. Subset defined: CD45RA-negative fraction. CDR3 DNA: TGTGCCAGCAGCCGAGGACAGGAAACTAACTATGGCTACACCTTC. It specifies CASSRGQETNYGYTF.